These 5 T cell receptor beta chains share one sample of origin, sequenced in a study of OX40 agonist ivuxolimab in advanced cancers. Some clones are missing from TCRdb's copy, which holds only in-frame ones; the method was immunoSEQ multiplex PCR. This sample has about 22,000 clones, with 65% to 85% found just once. The material sequenced was CD4+ or CD8+ T cells sorted from blood, taken in a trial of the OX40 agonist ivuxolimab. The receptors were sampled from an adult with an advanced solid tumor such as melanoma, head and neck, liver or kidney cancer.

The chain has TRBV9 and TRBJ2-2, with D unresolved. The V end lost 3 bases, the J end lost 4 bases, and 7 bases lay between the germline ends. Per germline, CDR1 SGDLS and CDR2 YYNGEE. This CDR3 region has 13 residues. In nucleotides, the CDR3 is TGTGCCAGCAGCGCTTCTGCCACCGGGGAGCTGTTTTTT. Translation gives CASSASATGELFF.

The chain recombines TRBV5-6 with TRBJ2-3; the match to TRBD2 covers 10 bases. The CDR3 has 19 amino acids. V lost 4 bases and J lost 1; bases outside the gene matches: 15. The germline V gene encodes CDR1 SGHDT and CDR2 YYEEEE. CDR3 coding DNA: TGTGCCAGCAGCGCTTGGGAGCGGGGGGGCCTCTGGGGCACAGATACGCAGTATTTT. Protein sequence: CASSAWERGGLWGTDTQYF.

This chain connects TRBV27 to TRBJ2-2; 9 nucleotides agree with TRBD1. The CDR3 spans 18 residues. Germline CDR1 is MNHEY and CDR2 is SMNVEV (reference sequence). With 3 bases clipped from V and 4 bases from J, the junction kept 12 bases outside the gene matches. CDR3 DNA sequence: TGTGCCAGCAGTTTCTTGAGAACCGGGACAGGGCTCACCGGGGAGCTGTTTTTT. This translates into CASSFLRTGTGLTGELFF.

This clone has only one observation. This chain joins TRBV9 and TRBJ2-7; 7 bases are a match to TRBD2. The CDR3 has 16 residues. Germline CDR1 SGDLS, CDR2 YYNGEE. Unmatched junction bases numbered 6, after V lost 0 bases and J lost 0 bases. The CDR3 nucleotides are TGTGCCAGCAGCGTAGTGCCTAGCGGCAGCTCCTACGAGCAGTACTTC. Translating it yields CASSVVPSGSSYEQYF.

This clone is judged medium-sized. In the same sample, other DNA sequences code for this CDR3. The rearrangement links TRBV9 to TRBJ2-2, with D unresolved. Germline V CDR1 and CDR2: SGDLS, YYNGEE. CDR3 length: 14 residues. The V gene lost 0 bases and the J gene lost 3 bases, with 6 bases spanning the gap. The DNA for the CDR3 is TGTGCCAGCAGCGTAGGGTCGGACACCGGGGAGCTGTTTTTT. Its protein is CASSVGSDTGELFF.